A single T cell receptor beta chain is shown here with its context. Its antigen is not identified. Other DNA sequences in this specimen translate into the identical CDR3. The sample is drawn from a study of early stage breast cancer tumors. General study points: Commonly generated sequences made up most enriched TCRB sequences shared between patients.

Per germline, CDR1 LNHDA and CDR2 SQIVND (reference sequence). This CDR3 contains 15 residues. Trimming took off 4 bases at V and 0 bases at J, with 12 bases between the two ends. Libraries were prepared by immunoSEQ multiplex PCR; TCRdb keeps only in-frame clonotypes and omits some of them. The sample shows approximately 10,000 clones, around 60% of them seen only once. Each tumor contributed about 17-50 mg of diced tissue. J is TRBJ1-1 and V is TRBV19; D possibly corresponds to TRBD1 (5 bases). This receptor was taken from a person in their sixties with breast cancer. The sample consisted of breast tumor tissue. CDR3 DNA sequence: TGTGCCAGTAGTACCCAGGGCATCATGAACACTGAAGCTTTCTTT. Translating it yields CASSTQGIMNTEAFF.